Listed below are T cell receptor beta chains from one sample, sequenced in a study of CD8+ T cells in alopecia areata. The repertoire was sequenced with immunoSEQ multiplex PCR; TCRdb's copy has only in-frame clones and lacks some. This table holds 90,000 to 150,000 clones, around two fifths found once. What was sequenced was CD4+ T cells sorted from blood. The receptor source for this set is a human donor with alopecia areata. CDR3s include the opening cysteine and the closing phenylalanine or tryptophan. Fields, in order: clone size, V gene, D gene, J gene, CDR3 DNA, CDR3 protein. D genes are given only for firm matches. Size values are once, few and many counts, or a class for expanded clones, and some rows have none.

clone size: few
V gene: TRBV7-3
D gene: TRBD1
J gene: TRBJ1-1
CDR3 DNA: TGTGCCAGCAGCTCGGGACAGGGGCACACTGAAGCTTTCTTT
CDR3 protein: CASSSGQGHTEAFF

clone size: NA
V gene: TRBV29-1
D gene: NA
J gene: TRBJ2-5
CDR3 DNA: TGCAGCGTTAAGCCGCGCATATACGAGACCCAGTACTTC
CDR3 protein: CSVKPRIYETQYF

clone size: NA
V gene: TRBV7-2
D gene: TRBD2
J gene: TRBJ2-3
CDR3 DNA: TGTGCCAGCGCGGGAGGGCCCACAGATACGCAGTATTTT
CDR3 protein: CASAGGPTDTQYF

clone size: few
V gene: TRBV19
D gene: NA
J gene: TRBJ1-4
CDR3 DNA: TGTGCCGGTAGTGAGGAAGGTTTGGAAAAACTGTTTTTT
CDR3 protein: CAGSEEGLEKLFF

clone size: NA
V gene: TRBV29-1
D gene: NA
J gene: TRBJ2-4
CDR3 DNA: TGCAGCGTGAGGACTTCATTAGCCAAAAACATTCAGTACTTC
CDR3 protein: CSVRTSLAKNIQYF

clone size: NA
V gene: TRBV5-1
D gene: TRBD2
J gene: TRBJ2-1
CDR3 DNA: TGCGCCAGCAGCTTGTCAGCGGGAGGCTACAATGAGCAGTTCTTC
CDR3 protein: CASSLSAGGYNEQFF

clone size: few
V gene: TRBV29-1
D gene: TRBD1
J gene: TRBJ2-5
CDR3 DNA: TGCAGCGGACAGGGCCGAGGCCAAGAGACCCAGTACTTC
CDR3 protein: CSGQGRGQETQYF

clone size: NA
V gene: TRBV30
D gene: TRBD2
J gene: TRBJ2-1
CDR3 DNA: TGTGCCTGGAGTGGGGGAGGGCGCGAGCAGTTCTTC
CDR3 protein: CAWSGGGREQFF

clone size: few
V gene: TRBV29-1
D gene: TRBD2
J gene: TRBJ2-7
CDR3 DNA: TGCAGCGTCGTTAGCGGGGGGCCCTCGGGTGAGCAGTACTTC
CDR3 protein: CSVVSGGPSGEQYF

clone size: NA
V gene: TRBV7-2
D gene: NA
J gene: TRBJ2-4
CDR3 DNA: TGTGCCAGCAGCTTAGAACGGCTAGCCAAAAACATTCAGTACTTC
CDR3 protein: CASSLERLAKNIQYF

clone size: few
V gene: TRBV7-2
D gene: NA
J gene: TRBJ2-5
CDR3 DNA: TGTGCCAGCAGCCGTAGGACCCAGCCCCAAGAGACCCAGTACTTC
CDR3 protein: CASSRRTQPQETQYF

clone size: few
V gene: TRBV4-3
D gene: TRBD1
J gene: TRBJ2-7
CDR3 DNA: TGCGCCAGCAGCCAAGGGACAGGGTCTGATTACGAGCAGTACTTC
CDR3 protein: CASSQGTGSDYEQYF

clone size: NA
V gene: TRBV7-2
D gene: NA
J gene: TRBJ1-5
CDR3 DNA: TGTGCCAGCAGCTTAGTCGCCGCCTTTACTCCTCAGCCCCAGCATTTT
CDR3 protein: CASSLVAAFTPQPQHF

clone size: few
V gene: TRBV7-2
D gene: TRBD2
J gene: TRBJ2-5
CDR3 DNA: TGTGCCAGCAGAAGCGGGGGGGCCCAAGAGACCCAGTACTTC
CDR3 protein: CASRSGGAQETQYF

clone size: few
V gene: TRBV7-9
D gene: NA
J gene: TRBJ1-2
CDR3 DNA: TGTGCCAGCACCACGAGGGGAGGGAGTTACACCTTC
CDR3 protein: CASTTRGGSYTF

clone size: NA
V gene: TRBV6-5
D gene: NA
J gene: TRBJ2-3
CDR3 DNA: TGTGCCAGCAGTTCAAGCACCGCTCAGTATTTT
CDR3 protein: CASSSSTAQYF

clone size: NA
V gene: TRBV19
D gene: NA
J gene: TRBJ1-5
CDR3 DNA: TGTGCCAGTAGTATAGGAGGTGAGCAGCCCCAGCATTTT
CDR3 protein: CASSIGGEQPQHF

clone size: once
V gene: TRBV28
D gene: NA
J gene: TRBJ1-2
CDR3 DNA: TGTGCCACACATGTGGGACACCGGGGACAAGGCTACACCTTC
CDR3 protein: CATHVGHRGQGYTF

clone size: few
V gene: TRBV29-1
D gene: TRBD2
J gene: TRBJ2-5
CDR3 DNA: TGCAGCGTGGACGCGGGAGGGATGGGAGAGACCCAGTACTTC
CDR3 protein: CSVDAGGMGETQYF

clone size: NA
V gene: TRBV7-9
D gene: NA
J gene: TRBJ2-7
CDR3 DNA: TGTGCCAGCAGTCTCTTACGGGGAACATCCTACGAGCAGTACTTC
CDR3 protein: CASSLLRGTSYEQYF

clone size: NA
V gene: TRBV6-5
D gene: NA
J gene: TRBJ2-6
CDR3 DNA: TGTGCCAGCAGTTACCGGACATCTGGGGCCAACGTCCTGACTTTC
CDR3 protein: CASSYRTSGANVLTF

clone size: NA
V gene: TRBV29-1
D gene: TRBD2
J gene: TRBJ2-4
CDR3 DNA: TGCAGCGTTGGAGGACTAGCGGGAGACATTCAGTACTTC
CDR3 protein: CSVGGLAGDIQYF

clone size: NA
V gene: TRBV29-1
D gene: TRBD1
J gene: TRBJ2-7
CDR3 DNA: TGCAGCGTTGTAACAGGGGCCTACGAGCAGTACTTC
CDR3 protein: CSVVTGAYEQYF

clone size: NA
V gene: TRBV7-2
D gene: NA
J gene: TRBJ2-6
CDR3 DNA: TGTGCCAGCAGTCAAGAGGTGGCCAACGTCCTGACTTTC
CDR3 protein: CASSQEVANVLTF

clone size: NA
V gene: TRBV30
D gene: NA
J gene: TRBJ2-7
CDR3 DNA: TGTGCCTGGAAACGTCAGGGGGGAGGGCCAGACGAGCAGTACTTC
CDR3 protein: CAWKRQGGGPDEQYF

clone size: NA
V gene: TRBV18
D gene: NA
J gene: TRBJ2-3
CDR3 DNA: TGTGCCAGCTCACCACGGCAGAGCACAGATACGCAGTATTTT
CDR3 protein: CASSPRQSTDTQYF

clone size: NA
V gene: TRBV29-1
D gene: NA
J gene: TRBJ2-7
CDR3 DNA: TGCAGCGTCGTTGACTACCCTATCTCCTACGAGCAGTACTTC
CDR3 protein: CSVVDYPISYEQYF

clone size: NA
V gene: TRBV4-1
D gene: TRBD1
J gene: TRBJ2-6
CDR3 DNA: TGCGCCAGCAGCCAGGGGACAGGGGGCTCTGGGGCCAACGTCCTGACTTTC
CDR3 protein: CASSQGTGGSGANVLTF

clone size: few
V gene: TRBV11-2
D gene: NA
J gene: TRBJ2-1
CDR3 DNA: TGTGCCAGCAGCCCCCTATTGGGTACAGGGAACGAGCAGTTCTTC
CDR3 protein: CASSPLLGTGNEQFF

clone size: few
V gene: TRBV7-2
D gene: NA
J gene: TRBJ2-1
CDR3 DNA: TGTGCCAGCAGCTTAGTACAAGAGCAGTTCTTC
CDR3 protein: CASSLVQEQFF

clone size: NA
V gene: TRBV7-2
D gene: NA
J gene: TRBJ1-5
CDR3 DNA: TGTGCCAGCAGTACCCGTCGGGGGAGCAATCAGCCCCAGCATTTT
CDR3 protein: CASSTRRGSNQPQHF

clone size: once
V gene: TRBV25-1
D gene: TRBD1
J gene: TRBJ2-5
CDR3 DNA: TGTGCCAGCAGTGCAGCGACAGGGGGAAGGGAAGAGACCCAGTACTTC
CDR3 protein: CASSAATGGREETQYF

clone size: few
V gene: TRBV7-9
D gene: NA
J gene: TRBJ1-1
CDR3 DNA: TGTGCCAGCAGCTTAAGGGGCATGAACACTGAAGCTTTCTTT
CDR3 protein: CASSLRGMNTEAFF

clone size: few
V gene: TRBV28
D gene: NA
J gene: TRBJ2-7
CDR3 DNA: TGTGCCAGCAGTTGGGCTAGGAACGAGCAGTACTTC
CDR3 protein: CASSWARNEQYF

clone size: NA
V gene: TRBV20-1
D gene: NA
J gene: TRBJ2-5
CDR3 DNA: TGCAGTGCTAGAGACGAGACCCAGTACTTC
CDR3 protein: CSARDETQYF

clone size: NA
V gene: TRBV28
D gene: TRBD1
J gene: TRBJ2-5
CDR3 DNA: TGTGCCAGCAGTTTTCGACAGGGGAGAGAGACCCAGTACTTC
CDR3 protein: CASSFRQGRETQYF

clone size: NA
V gene: TRBV18
D gene: NA
J gene: TRBJ2-3
CDR3 DNA: TGTGCCAGCTCACCACGCGGGACAGATACGCAGTATTTT
CDR3 protein: CASSPRGTDTQYF

clone size: NA
V gene: TRBV6-5
D gene: NA
J gene: TRBJ2-5
CDR3 DNA: TGTGCCAGCAGTTACTCGCTCGAGACCCAGTACTTC
CDR3 protein: CASSYSLETQYF

clone size: NA
V gene: TRBV27
D gene: TRBD1
J gene: TRBJ2-6
CDR3 DNA: TGTGCCAGCAGTTTACTGGGACAGCGGAGCTCTGGGGCCAACGTCCTGACTTTC
CDR3 protein: CASSLLGQRSSGANVLTF

clone size: few
V gene: TRBV29-1
D gene: TRBD2
J gene: TRBJ2-7
CDR3 DNA: TGCAGCGTGGATCAGGGACTAGCGGGAGACGAGCAGTACTTC
CDR3 protein: CSVDQGLAGDEQYF

clone size: few
V gene: TRBV5-1
D gene: TRBD1
J gene: TRBJ1-2
CDR3 DNA: TGCGCCAGCAGAACCGGGACAGGGGATATCCGGGGAGATGGCTACACCTTC
CDR3 protein: CASRTGTGDIRGDGYTF

clone size: NA
V gene: TRBV15
D gene: NA
J gene: TRBJ1-5
CDR3 DNA: TGTGCCACCAGCAGAGATACGGGGGCTCAGCCCCAGCATTTT
CDR3 protein: CATSRDTGAQPQHF

clone size: few
V gene: TRBV29-1
D gene: NA
J gene: TRBJ1-2
CDR3 DNA: TGCAGCGTTCCCGAAGGGTCGCTGATTAACTATGGCTACACCTTC
CDR3 protein: CSVPEGSLINYGYTF

clone size: NA
V gene: TRBV28
D gene: TRBD1
J gene: TRBJ1-2
CDR3 DNA: TGTGCCAGCAGTTTCTCGGGACAGGGGGACTATGGCTACACCTTC
CDR3 protein: CASSFSGQGDYGYTF

clone size: NA
V gene: TRBV5-1
D gene: NA
J gene: TRBJ1-2
CDR3 DNA: TGCGCCAGCAGCTCCTCTTGGCGAGGCTATGGCTACACCTTC
CDR3 protein: CASSSSWRGYGYTF

clone size: once
V gene: TRBV15
D gene: NA
J gene: TRBJ2-5
CDR3 DNA: TGTGCCACCAGCAGAGTAGATGAGACCCAGTACTTC
CDR3 protein: CATSRVDETQYF

clone size: NA
V gene: TRBV29-1
D gene: NA
J gene: TRBJ2-7
CDR3 DNA: TGCAGCGTTCAGCATACCCCCAGGGTTGGCGAGCAGTACTTC
CDR3 protein: CSVQHTPRVGEQYF

clone size: few
V gene: TRBV5-8
D gene: NA
J gene: TRBJ2-2
CDR3 DNA: TGTGCCAGCAGCAACAGGGTCGCCGGGGAGCTGTTTTTT
CDR3 protein: CASSNRVAGELFF

clone size: NA
V gene: TRBV7-9
D gene: NA
J gene: TRBJ1-1
CDR3 DNA: TGTGCCAGCAGCGAGACAGAGAACACTGAAGCTTTCTTT
CDR3 protein: CASSETENTEAFF

clone size: few
V gene: TRBV25-1
D gene: TRBD2
J gene: TRBJ2-7
CDR3 DNA: TGTGCCAGCAGCCGAAGCGGGATCAGCTCCTACGAGCAGTACTTC
CDR3 protein: CASSRSGISSYEQYF

clone size: few
V gene: TRBV7-2
D gene: TRBD2
J gene: TRBJ2-7
CDR3 DNA: TGTGCCAGCAGCGTTAGCGGGAGTCAGTACGAGCAGTACTTC
CDR3 protein: CASSVSGSQYEQYF

clone size: NA
V gene: TRBV7-2
D gene: NA
J gene: TRBJ1-1
CDR3 DNA: TGTGCCAGCAGCCGGAACCACAGGGAGGACACTGAAGCTTTCTTT
CDR3 protein: CASSRNHREDTEAFF

clone size: NA
V gene: TRBV5-4
D gene: TRBD2
J gene: TRBJ2-2
CDR3 DNA: TGTGCCAGCAGCTTCGGGATAGCGGGATTCACCGGGGAGCTGTTTTTT
CDR3 protein: CASSFGIAGFTGELFF

clone size: NA
V gene: TRBV9
D gene: NA
J gene: TRBJ2-7
CDR3 DNA: TGTGCCAGCAGCGCTGTCCCGGGAGCCCGCGAGCAGTACTTC
CDR3 protein: CASSAVPGAREQYF

clone size: few
V gene: TRBV7-2
D gene: TRBD2
J gene: TRBJ2-5
CDR3 DNA: TGTGCCAGCAGCCGTGTGGGAGGGAGCGGGGGAAGAGACCTATACTTC
CDR3 protein: CASSRVGGSGGRDLYF